Sequencing of this T cell receptor beta chain was carried out in a study of graft-versus-host responses after intestinal transplantation. The overall study: Multivisceral, liver-intestinal, or isolated intestinal grafts went to recipients. Induction with anti-thymocyte globulin, then tacrolimus and steroids for roughly three years, was given to all recipients.

Study-level results: GvH clones detected in recipient marrow included some appearing first in ileum or blood. Allografts of patients with graft-donor T cell macrochimerism showed high graft-versus-host to host-versus-graft clone ratios.

TCRdb's copy holds only in-frame clones and misses some; the assay was immunoSEQ multiplex PCR. The data show around 43,000 clones, roughly 91% seen once. V lost 3 bases to trimming and J lost 0 bases, with 9 bases between them. CDR3 length equals 14 residues. Germline V gene sequence: CDR1 SEHNR, CDR2 FQNEAQ (reference sequence). On this clone itself: The antigen is unknown.

Sample: PBMCs, taken 524 days after transplant. The chain joins TRBV7-9 to TRBJ2-7; D remains unclear. This sequence was found in a human patient who received an intestinal transplant, so some T cells may come from the graft donor. CDR3 in amino acids: CASSFSTFSYEQYF. As DNA, the CDR3 is TGTGCCAGCAGCTTCTCGACTTTCTCCTACGAGCAGTACTTC.